Presented here are 26 T cell receptor beta chains from one specimen sequenced in a study of blood T cell repertoires in COVID-19. The protocol was immunoSEQ multiplex PCR, while the TCRdb copy is restricted to in-frame clones and leaves out a portion. The table includes 200,000 or so clones, 80% to 90% detected once. Sequenced input: peripheral blood. These receptors were taken from a man in his forties who had recovered from COVID-19.

The rearrangement uses TRBV5-1 and TRBJ2-2; 8 nucleotides agree with TRBD1. Germline-derived CDR1 and CDR2 are SGHRS and YFSETQ. The ends lost 3 bases at V and 1 base at J; junction bases unmatched: 2. CDR3 size: 15 residues. The CDR3 nucleotides are TGCGCCAGCAGCTCTGGGACAGGGAACACCGGGGAGCTGTTTTTT. It specifies CASSSGTGNTGELFF.

The chain is built from TRBV25-1 and TRBJ1-4, with D perhaps TRBD1 (6 bases). The CDR3 has 14 residues. Germline CDR1 reads MGHDK; CDR2 reads SYGVNS. V gave up 1 base and J gave up 8 bases, with 11 bases separating them. CDR3 in amino acids: CASSEFRDTEKLFF. The CDR3 DNA is TGTGCCAGCAGTGAATTCCGGGACACCGAAAAACTGTTTTTT.

This clone was recorded a few times. The chain couples TRBV19 to TRBJ1-3, with 8 bases identical to TRBD1. J gave up 4 bases and V 11 bases, and 4 bases lay outside the gene matches. Germline V lookup: CDR1 LNHDA, CDR2 SQIVND (reference sequence). This CDR3 has 12 residues. The CDR3 DNA sequence: TGTGCCCTCAGGGGGCTCGGAAACACCATATATTTT. Translating gives CALRGLGNTIYF.

V gene TRBV7-2 combines with J gene TRBJ2-1, with D possibly TRBD2 on 7 matching bases. This CDR3 has 14 amino acids. The V and J ends lost 6 bases and 8 bases respectively, with 17 bases between them. The germline V gene encodes CDR1 SGHTA and CDR2 FQGNSA. CDR3 protein: CASSYYREGDEQFF. The CDR3 coding sequence is TGTGCCAGCAGTTATTACAGGGAGGGGGATGAGCAGTTCTTC. Full variable domain (rest looked up from reference TRBV7-2 and TRBJ2-1): GAGVSQSPSNKVTEKGKDVELRCDPISGHTALYWYRQSLGQGLEFLIYFQGNSAPDKSGLPSDRFSAERTGGSVSTLTIQRTQQEDSAVYLCASSYYREGDEQFFGPGTRLTVL.

The V gene is TRBV11-2, the J gene TRBJ1-2; 8 bases line up with TRBD1. The trim removed 1 base at V and 13 bases at J, leaving 5 bases unmatched. This CDR3 region has 12 residues. Per the germline V gene, CDR1 is SGHAT and CDR2 is FQNNGV. The CDR3 bases are TGTGCCAGCAGCTTAGCAGGACAGGGTTCCACCTTC. Amino acids: CASSLAGQGSTF.

The sample holds one count of this clone. The CDR3 protein is CASSPRGAGGLGQYF. CDR3 bases: TGTGCCAGCAGCCCCAGGGGAGCGGGGGGGCTCGGGCAGTACTTC. The rearrangement links TRBV7-9 to TRBJ2-7, with 10 nucleotides matching TRBD2. CDR1 and CDR2 (germline): SEHNR, FQNEAQ (reference sequence). CDR3 length equals 15 residues. Trimming removed 5 bases from V and 9 bases from J; junction bases left unmatched: 13. The whole variable domain, filled in from reference TRBV7-9 and TRBJ2-7, reads DTGVSQNPRHKITKRGQNVTFRCDPISEHNRLYWYRQTLGQGPEFLTYFQNEAQLEKSRLLSDRFSAERPKGSFSTLEIQRTEQGDSAMYLCASSPRGAGGLGQYFGPGTRLTVT.

This chain joins TRBV7-2 and TRBJ2-5; TRBD1 might be the D (6 bases). This CDR3 is 15 amino acids long. Germline CDR1 SGHTA, CDR2 FQGNSA. Trimming left V 5 bases short and J 3 bases short, with 16 bases between. The CDR3 loop reads CASSPTGLSEETQYF. The CDR3 region has the DNA TGTGCCAGCAGCCCAACAGGGTTGAGTGAAGAGACCCAGTACTTC.

The chain has TRBV11-3 and TRBJ2-7, with D perhaps matching TRBD1 (6 bases). The CDR3 spans 13 residues. V lost 6 bases and J 1 base, leaving 10 bases between the germline ends. Germline V gene lookup returns CDR1 SGHNT and CDR2 YENEEA. The CDR3 nucleotides are TGTGCCAGCAGACCGGGACAATCCTACGAGCAGTACTTC. This encodes CASRPGQSYEQYF.

The J gene is TRBJ2-3, the V gene TRBV7-2, with a possible D match to TRBD2 (6 bases). Germline V CDR1 and CDR2: SGHTA, FQGNSA. The CDR3 consists of 15 residues. Trimming stripped 5 bases from V and 4 bases from J, with 16 bases between. The CDR3 reads CASSSRGGIADTQYF. CDR3 nucleotide sequence: TGTGCCAGCAGCAGCCGGGGCGGGATCGCAGATACGCAGTATTTT.

J is TRBJ2-4 and V is TRBV5-6; tentatively, D is TRBD2 (5 bases). V was shortened by 3 bases and J by 1 base, with 8 bases between the two germline ends. The CDR3 totals 14 residues. Germline V gives CDR1 SGHDT, CDR2 YYEEEE. The CDR3 spells CASSSRGAKNIQYF. Here the CDR3 DNA reads TGTGCCAGCAGCTCAAGAGGGGCCAAAAACATTCAGTACTTC.

The sample holds a few counts of this clone. Here the CDR3 reads CASASDLGADTEAFF. In DNA form, the CDR3 reads TGTGCCAGCGCATCCGACCTGGGGGCGGACACTGAAGCTTTCTTT. This chain uses TRBV2 with TRBJ1-1, with D tentatively TRBD1 (6 bases). This CDR3 comprises 15 residues. Trimming shortened V by 8 bases and J by 3 bases, and 19 bases separated the two germline ends. Germline loops: CDR1 SNHLY, CDR2 FYNNEI.

This chain uses TRBV11-2 with TRBJ1-1; no clear D. This CDR3 is 13 amino acids long. V lost 10 bases and J 1 base, leaving 13 bases between the germline ends. Germline CDR1 SGHAT, CDR2 FQNNGV. CDR3 loop: CATRSGWNTEAFF. CDR3 in DNA: TGTGCCACCCGATCCGGTTGGAACACTGAAGCTTTCTTT.

The chain is built from TRBV13 and TRBJ1-1; D might be TRBD1 (6 bases). Germline lookup yields CDR1 PRHDT and CDR2 FYEKMQ (reference sequence). The length of the CDR3 is 14 residues. Trimming shortened V by 7 bases and J by 1 base, and 13 bases separated the two germline ends. The CDR3 is CASTRGGRNTEAFF. The CDR3 DNA follows: TGTGCCAGCACTCGGGGGGGGCGGAACACTGAAGCTTTCTTT.

The J gene is TRBJ2-5, the V gene TRBV7-9, with D unresolved. From germline, CDR1 is SEHNR and CDR2 FQNEAQ (reference sequence). The CDR3 consists of 12 residues. Trimming took 2 bases from V and 1 from J, leaving 2 bases between them. DNA of the CDR3: TGTGCCAGCAGCTTACTCCAAGAGACCCAGTACTTC. Protein product: CASSLLQETQYF.

The chain employs TRBV25-1 and TRBJ2-7; 10 bases align to TRBD2. V lost 6 bases to trimming and J lost 3 bases; unmatched junction nucleotides: 2. This CDR3 is built from 13 residues. Germline loops: CDR1 MGHDK, CDR2 SYGVNS. CDR3 sequence reads: CASRGLAVYEQYF. The CDR3 DNA reads TGTGCCAGCAGAGGACTAGCGGTCTACGAGCAGTACTTC.

V and J are TRBV4-3 and TRBJ2-3, with 10 nucleotides matching TRBD1. CDR1 is LGHNA, CDR2 YSLEER, per germline. V lost 4 bases to trimming and J lost 3 bases; unmatched junction nucleotides: 7. CDR3 size: 16 residues. This CDR3 reads CASSRKLGQGTDTQYF. In DNA, the CDR3 is TGCGCCAGCAGCCGGAAGTTGGGACAGGGGACAGATACGCAGTATTTT.

The genes are TRBV5-8 and TRBJ1-4; a possible D gene is TRBD1 (5 bases). With 2 bases removed from V and 2 bases from J, the gap between germline ends came to 13 bases. Germline CDR1 is SGHTS and CDR2 is YDEGEE. The CDR3 extends over 16 amino acids. The CDR3 coding sequence is TGTGCCAGCAGCTTCGGACCCGGGGGGACTAATGAAAAACTGTTTTTT. Protein sequence: CASSFGPGGTNEKLFF.

The chain carries TRBV9 and TRBJ2-7; D ambiguous. CDR1 SGDLS and CDR2 YYNGEE come from the germline V gene. Trimming took off 3 bases at V and 1 base at J, with 11 bases between the two ends. The CDR3 has 14 residues. CDR3 in DNA: TGTGCCAGCAGCGCTCACAGAACGTCCTACGAGCAGTACTTC. As protein: CASSAHRTSYEQYF. The full variable domain, in which reference TRBV9 and TRBJ2-7 provide the parts outside the CDR3, is DSGVTQTPKHLITATGQRVTLRCSPRSGDLSVYWYQQSLDQGLQFLIQYYNGEERAKGNILERFSAQQFPDLHSELNLSSLELGDSALYFCASSAHRTSYEQYFGPGTRLTVT.

The chain uses TRBV6-5 and TRBJ1-5; D may be TRBD1 (6 bases). V lost 0 bases and J lost 1, with 10 bases in between. CDR3 length: 16 amino acids. Per germline, CDR1 MNHEY and CDR2 SVGAGI. DNA of the CDR3: TGTGCCAGCAGTTACTCGGCGGGGGCGAGCAATCAGCCCCAGCATTTT. Translated, it gives CASSYSAGASNQPQHF.

The chain carries TRBV5-1 and TRBJ2-1, with a tentative D call TRBD1 (5 bases). The CDR3 is 14 amino acids. CDR1 is SGHRS, CDR2 YFSETQ, per germline. With 3 bases removed from V and 6 bases from J, the gap between germline ends came to 13 bases. The CDR3 bases are TGCGCCAGCAGCTCCCAGGGTTTAGGCAATGAGCAGTTCTTC. Translated: CASSSQGLGNEQFF.

The chain recombines TRBV19 with TRBJ2-7; 7 bases agree with TRBD2. The V and J ends lost 6 bases and 7 bases, in that order; junction bases with no gene match: 3. The CDR3 is 11 residues long. Germline-derived CDR1 and CDR2 are LNHDA and SQIVND (reference sequence). CDR3 bases: TGTGCCAGTAGCCGGGGACTAGAGCAGTACTTC. It specifies CASSRGLEQYF. Full variable domain (rest looked up from reference TRBV19 and TRBJ2-7): DGGITQSPKYLFRKEGQNVTLSCEQNLNHDAMYWYRQDPGQGLRLIYYSQIVNDFQKGDIAEGYSVSREKKESFPLTVTSAQKNPTAFYLCASSRGLEQYFGPGTRLTVT.

This clone was seen only a few times. The V call is TRBV19, the J call TRBJ1-1, with D uncertain. Per germline, CDR1 LNHDA and CDR2 SQIVND (reference sequence). The CDR3 runs 13 residues. V was shortened by 1 base and J by 4 bases, with 7 bases between the two germline ends. CDR3 bases: TGTGCCAGTAGTATAGCTTCGAGCACTGAAGCTTTCTTT. This codes for CASSIASSTEAFF.

The rearrangement links TRBV7-2 to TRBJ2-1, with 10 nucleotides matching TRBD2. The CDR3 has 15 residues. Germline V gene sequence: CDR1 SGHTA, CDR2 FQGNSA. J was trimmed by 7 bases and V by 1 base; bases with no gene match: 4. CDR3 in amino acids: CASSLGLAGRNEQFF. The CDR3 DNA follows: TGTGCCAGCAGCTTAGGACTAGCGGGCCGGAATGAGCAGTTCTTC.

This chain joins TRBV28 and TRBJ1-1; D is undetermined. V lost 3 bases, J lost 4 bases, and 15 bases lay in between. The CDR3 totals 15 residues. Germline CDR1 is MDHEN and CDR2 is SYDVKM. The CDR3 DNA reads TGTGCCAGCAGTTTTCCCTTGGCAGGAACCACTGAAGCTTTCTTT. Amino acid sequence: CASSFPLAGTTEAFF.

The rearrangement joins TRBV11-2 to TRBJ1-1, with unresolved D. The CDR3 extends over 13 amino acids. The V gene lost 5 bases and the J gene lost 4 bases, with 11 bases spanning the gap. From germline, CDR1 is SGHAT and CDR2 FQNNGV. CDR3 protein: CASSDNFGTEAFF. CDR3 DNA sequence: TGTGCCAGCAGCGACAATTTCGGCACTGAAGCTTTCTTT.

The J gene is TRBJ1-2, the V gene TRBV29-1; D is possibly TRBD1 (6 bases). The germline CDR1 and CDR2 sequences are SQVTM and ANQGSEA. There are 15 residues in the CDR3. V was trimmed by 4 bases and J by 6 bases, leaving 21 bases between them. CDR3 in amino acids: CSVGLNRVEADGYTF. The CDR3 region has the DNA TGCAGCGTTGGCCTAAACAGGGTAGAGGCTGATGGCTACACCTTC.